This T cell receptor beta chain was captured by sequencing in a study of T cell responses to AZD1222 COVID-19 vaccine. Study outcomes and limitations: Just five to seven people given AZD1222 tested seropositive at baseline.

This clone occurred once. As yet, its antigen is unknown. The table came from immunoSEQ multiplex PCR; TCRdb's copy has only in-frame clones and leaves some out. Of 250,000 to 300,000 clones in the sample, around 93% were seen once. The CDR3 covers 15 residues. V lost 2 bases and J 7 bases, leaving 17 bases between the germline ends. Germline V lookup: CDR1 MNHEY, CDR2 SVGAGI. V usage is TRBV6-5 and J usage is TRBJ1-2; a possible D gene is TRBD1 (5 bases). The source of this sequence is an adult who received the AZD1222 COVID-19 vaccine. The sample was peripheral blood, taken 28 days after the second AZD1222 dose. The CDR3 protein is CASSYARGRSPGYTF. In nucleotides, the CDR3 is TGTGCCAGCAGTTACGCGAGGGGCAGATCCCCTGGCTACACCTTC.